The present entry profiles one T cell receptor beta chain with its context. V lost 5 bases, J lost 1 base, and 15 bases lay in between. The CDR3 sequence is 15 residues long. CDR1 and CDR2 from the germline V gene are SGHNT and YYREEE (reference sequence). Participant age was roughly 18 to 90 years, and participants resided in 20 to 30 US areas. Researchers sorted participants into cohorts using their self-reported clinical history. This specimen belongs to a study of blood T cell repertoires in COVID-19. As for the study in general: Samples representing acute and convalescent COVID-19 were sourced from the United States, Italy and Spain.

Per the authors' pipeline: How many nucleated cells were present was estimated from reference gene primer amplification. Libraries were prepared by immunoSEQ multiplex PCR; TCRdb keeps only in-frame clonotypes and omits some of them. V, J and clone size reflect that table, while D and trimming were determined from the DNA. The data show roughly 170,000 clones, around 80% seen once. The chain carries TRBV5-4 and TRBJ1-1, with a possible D match to TRBD1 (5 bases). The sequenced sample was PBMCs or T cells enriched from blood (not recorded which). The receptor was derived from a woman aged 45-60 years in a cohort exposed to, infected with or recovered from COVID-19 (not recorded which). The CDR3: CASSRRGGGNTEAFF. The CDR3 DNA reads as TGTGCCAGCAGTCGGAGGGGCGGTGGGAACACTGAAGCTTTCTTT. The full variable domain, with the rest looked up from reference TRBV5-4 and TRBJ1-1, is ETGVTQSPTHLIKTRGQQVTLRCSSQSGHNTVSWYQQALGQGPQFIFQYYREEENGRGNFPPRFSGLQFPNYSSELNVNALELDDSALYLCASSRRGGGNTEAFFGQGTRLTVV.